This TCR beta chain was captured in a study of beta chain features in type 1 diabetes. Study in general: Age and gender were similar between patients and healthy donors, as were cell yields.

The sample holds many counts of this clone. Its cognate antigen is unknown. Study-wide findings and caveats: Patients' naive, central memory and regulatory TCRB repertoires appeared more alike than those of healthy donors. Insertion counts at VDJ junctions were lower in type 1 diabetes patients, who also showed more deletions there.

The CDR3 has 13 residues. Germline V gene lookup returns CDR1 SGDLS and CDR2 YYNGEE. The ends were cut back, 3 bases at V and 4 bases at J, with 10 bases in the middle. What was sequenced were expressed TCRB transcripts, since all of the isolated RNA had been reverse transcribed. Repertoires were generated with immunoSEQ multiplex PCR, while TCRdb's copy carries only in-frame clones and drops some. The data contain 150,000 to 190,000 clones, roughly 10% of them singletons. Heparinised blood was drawn once per donor, averaging about 116 mL. The chain has TRBV9 and TRBJ2-5, with TRBD2 as a possible D gene (5 bases). Sequencing was performed on central memory CD4+ T cells from blood. This sequence originates from a man younger than 35 in good health. The CDR3 loop reads CASSATTPETQYF. CDR3 nucleotide sequence: TGTGCCAGCAGCGCGACTACACCAGAGACCCAGTACTTC. Based on the CDR3 plus reference TRBV9 and TRBJ2-5, the full variable domain is DSGVTQTPKHLITATGQRVTLRCSPRSGDLSVYWYQQSLDQGLQFLIQYYNGEERAKGNILERFSAQQFPDLHSELNLSSLELGDSALYFCASSATTPETQYFGPGTRLLVL.